This T cell receptor beta chain was found in a study of T cell responses to AZD1222 COVID-19 vaccine. Generated by immunoSEQ multiplex PCR, the TCRdb table keeps only in-frame clones and is missing some. The sample lists 130,000 to 150,000 clones; around 89% were seen once. Between the trimmed V and J ends, which lost 4 bases and 4 bases, there was a span of 10 bases. The CDR3 covers 13 residues. Germline V gene lookup returns CDR1 KGHDR and CDR2 SFDVKD. Study-wide results and caveats: Repertoires in all cases were sampled only once the peak T cell response had passed.

As for this clone: Its target is not known.

This clonotype originated in an adult in good health. The sample here was peripheral blood, taken on day 0 of AZD1222 vaccination. The J gene is TRBJ2-7, the V gene TRBV24-1; D tentatively fits TRBD1 or TRBD2 (5 bases each). The CDR3 here is CATSDGTEYEQYF. For the CDR3, the DNA is TGTGCCACCAGTGACGGGACGGAGTACGAGCAGTACTTC.